The source of this TCR beta chain is a study of OX40 agonist ivuxolimab in advanced cancers. About the research overall: Age averaged around 60 years (range roughly 23 to 90), and about 86% were male. Broader study findings: In general, CD8+ T cells held more expanded clones than CD4+ did, on average. It was not determined which antigens were specifically recognized by the peripheral T cells that had undergone clonal expansion. Some of the nonresponding patients also showed low levels of normalized T-cell clonal expansion.

Remarks on this clone: Its antigen remains unidentified.

The V end was cut by 5 bases, the J end by 2 bases, with 11 bases between. The germline gives CDR1 SGHTA, CDR2 FQGNSA. The CDR3 sequence is 14 residues long. Measured with immunoSEQ multiplex PCR; TCRdb has only the in-frame clones, and not every one. The sample yields roughly 67,000 clones, around 83% seen once. The sequence was collected from an adult with an advanced solid tumor such as melanoma, head and neck, liver or kidney cancer. The sequences come from CD4+ or CD8+ T cells sorted from blood, collected in a trial of the OX40 agonist ivuxolimab. This chain uses TRBV7-2 with TRBJ2-3; perhaps D is TRBD1 or TRBD2 (5 bases each). For the CDR3, the DNA is TGTGCCAGCAGCCCACCGGGACCCACAGATACGCAGTATTTT. As protein: CASSPPGPTDTQYF.